Below are 32 T cell receptor beta chains sequenced from a single sample in a study of blood T cell repertoires in COVID-19. Sequencing used immunoSEQ multiplex PCR; TCRdb keeps in-frame clones, though not all of them. The sample includes some 150,000 clones, around nine tenths of them seen just once. Sequences were obtained from peripheral blood. The receptors come from a woman aged 55-69 years with acute or convalescent COVID-19.

This clone was detected only once. The J gene is TRBJ2-2, the V gene TRBV7-2, with D possibly TRBD2 on 7 matching bases. The germline CDR1 and CDR2 sequences are SGHTA and FQGNSA. Trimming took 5 bases from V and 2 from J, leaving 12 bases between them. The length of the CDR3 is 15 residues. DNA for the CDR3: TGTGCCAGCAGCCACAGGGAGGGTAACACCGGGGAGCTGTTTTTT. Its protein is CASSHREGNTGELFF.

The rearrangement joins TRBV19 to TRBJ1-5, with D possibly TRBD1 on 5 matching bases. Germline V gives CDR1 LNHDA, CDR2 SQIVND (reference sequence). V dropped 4 bases and J dropped 0 bases, with 16 bases sitting between them. The CDR3 has 17 amino acids. This CDR3 reads CASSKGQGPSSNQPQHF. For the CDR3, the DNA is TGTGCCAGTAGTAAGGGGCAGGGCCCTTCTAGCAATCAGCCCCAGCATTTT.

The rearrangement links TRBV18 to TRBJ1-2; D unclear. The V end was cut by 2 bases, the J end by 6 bases, with 16 bases between. Germline V gene lookup returns CDR1 KGHSH and CDR2 LQKENI. The CDR3 totals 15 residues. The CDR3 DNA reads TGTGCCAGCTCACCAGGAAGACGGAGTGAGAATGGCTACACCTTC. Protein sequence: CASSPGRRSENGYTF. The full variable domain, completed using reference TRBV18 and TRBJ1-2, is NAGVMQNPRHLVRRRGQEARLRCSPMKGHSHVYWYRQLPEEGLKFMVYLQKENIIDESGMPKERFSAEFPKEGPSILRIQQVVRGDSAAYFCASSPGRRSENGYTFGSGTRLTVV.

This chain connects TRBV6-5 to TRBJ1-1; weak D call: TRBD1 (5 bases). CDR1 and CDR2 (germline): MNHEY, SVGAGI. CDR3 length equals 14 residues. The ends were cut back, 2 bases at V and 2 bases at J, with 9 bases in the middle. CDR3 nucleotides: TGTGCCAGCAGTTACACAGGAATAAACACTGAAGCTTTCTTT. As protein: CASSYTGINTEAFF.

This clone was recorded once. The V and J genes are TRBV28 and TRBJ2-7; tentatively, D is TRBD1 (5 bases). The V end was cut by 6 bases, the J end by 12 bases, with 15 bases between. Germline V gene sequence: CDR1 MDHEN, CDR2 SYDVKM. The CDR3 extends over 11 amino acids. CDR3 region: CASSSQVLRYF. Here the CDR3 DNA reads TGTGCCAGCAGCTCACAGGTTCTTCGGTACTTC. The variable domain in full, with the rest retrieved from reference TRBV28 and TRBJ2-7, is DVKVTQSSRYLVKRTGEKVFLECVQDMDHENMFWYRQDPGLGLRLIYFSYDVKMKEKGDIPEGYSVSREKKERFSLILESASTNQTSMYLCASSSQVLRYFGPGTRLTVT.

The chain joins TRBV5-1 to TRBJ2-7; a possible D gene is TRBD2 (5 bases). CDR1 and CDR2 from the germline V gene are SGHRS and YFSETQ. The length of the CDR3 is 14 residues. V dropped 0 bases and J dropped 1 base, with 8 bases sitting between them. CDR3 bases: TGCGCCAGCAGCTTGGGGACTTTTTCCTACGAGCAGTACTTC. Encoded protein: CASSLGTFSYEQYF.

The chain couples TRBV6-5 to TRBJ1-4, with 7 bases matching TRBD1. Germline V CDR1 and CDR2: MNHEY, SVGAGI. This CDR3 region has 15 residues. V lost 6 bases, J lost 0 bases, and 4 bases stayed unmatched. The CDR3 region is CASSPTGSTNEKLFF. CDR3 in DNA: TGTGCCAGCAGCCCGACAGGGTCAACTAATGAAAAACTGTTTTTT.

This chain connects TRBV6-5 to TRBJ2-6, with 7 bases identical to TRBD1. Trimming at V came to 2 bases and at J to 2 bases, leaving 3 bases not matched to a gene. The CDR3 has 16 residues. CDR1 and CDR2 (germline): MNHEY, SVGAGI. CDR3 bases: TGTGCCAGCAGTTACCCGCAGGGGGCTGGGGCCAACGTCCTGACTTTC. This translates into CASSYPQGAGANVLTF.

This sequence joins TRBV25-1 and TRBJ1-6, with D maybe TRBD1 (5 bases). The CDR3 runs 16 residues. From germline, CDR1 is MGHDK and CDR2 SYGVNS. Trimming pared 4 bases from V and 0 bases from J, leaving 10 bases between. The CDR3 loop reads CASSGVGGSYNSPLHF. The CDR3 DNA reads TGTGCCAGCAGTGGGGTGGGGGGCTCCTATAATTCACCCCTCCACTTT.

The chain combines TRBV9 with TRBJ1-2, with 7 positions matching TRBD1. J gave up 4 bases and V 3 bases, and 9 bases lay outside the gene matches. The CDR3 has 15 amino acids. Germline-derived CDR1 and CDR2 are SGDLS and YYNGEE. CDR3 sequence: CASSALTGTVYGYTF. The CDR3 DNA is TGTGCCAGCAGCGCACTAACCGGGACAGTCTATGGCTACACCTTC.

This rearrangement joins TRBV2 to TRBJ2-1, with 13 bases aligning to TRBD2. The CDR3 contains 17 residues. CDR1 SNHLY and CDR2 FYNNEI come from the germline V gene. Trimming cost V 8 bases and J 1 base; bases outside gene matches: 8. The CDR3 sequence is CASRGTSGVSSYNEQFF. The CDR3 coding sequence is TGTGCCAGCCGAGGGACTAGCGGGGTGTCATCCTACAATGAGCAGTTCTTC.

The rearrangement joins TRBV5-1 to TRBJ2-3, with a tentative D call TRBD1 (5 bases). Trimming shortened V by 6 bases and J by 3 bases, and 14 bases separated the two germline ends. Per the germline V gene, CDR1 is SGHRS and CDR2 is YFSETQ. The CDR3 runs 14 residues. CDR3: CASTRETGTDTQYF. In DNA form, the CDR3 reads TGCGCCAGCACTAGAGAAACAGGTACAGATACGCAGTATTTT. The full variable domain, its missing parts supplied by reference TRBV5-1 and TRBJ2-3, is KAGVTQTPRYLIKTRGQQVTLSCSPISGHRSVSWYQQTPGQGLQFLFEYFSETQRNKGNFPGRFSGRQFSNSRSEMNVSTLELGDSALYLCASTRETGTDTQYFGPGTRLTVL.

The rearrangement joins TRBV4-2 to TRBJ1-1; D uncertain. The V gene's germline CDR1 is LGHNA and CDR2 YNFKEQ. V was pared by 1 base and J by 1 base, with 10 bases between. This CDR3 has 15 amino acids. CDR3 amino acids: CASSQGERRNTEAFF. The CDR3 bases are TGTGCCAGCAGCCAAGGAGAAAGGAGGAACACTGAAGCTTTCTTT.

The chain employs TRBV4-1 and TRBJ2-2; 8 nucleotides agree with TRBD1. The germline CDR1 and CDR2 sequences are MGHRA and YSYEKL. This CDR3 region has 15 residues. J was trimmed by 6 bases and V by 5 bases; bases with no gene match: 8. The CDR3 reads CASSRGQGGPGELFF. The CDR3 DNA follows: TGCGCCAGCAGCAGAGGACAGGGTGGTCCCGGGGAGCTGTTTTTT.

V usage is TRBV5-6 and J usage is TRBJ2-1; 14 bases are a match to TRBD2. CDR1 is SGHDT, CDR2 YYEEEE, per germline. J gave up 7 bases and V 10 bases, and 7 bases lay outside the gene matches. The length of the CDR3 is 14 residues. CDR3 in DNA: TGTGCCGGAAGGACTAGCGGGGGGAAAAATGAGCAGTTCTTC. It yields the protein CAGRTSGGKNEQFF.

V and J are TRBV19 and TRBJ1-6, with D hard to call. V was trimmed by 5 bases and J by 4 bases, leaving 15 bases between them. CDR1 and CDR2 (germline): LNHDA, SQIVND (reference sequence). CDR3 size: 16 residues. The CDR3 region is CASSALIGLYNSPLHF. CDR3 coding DNA: TGTGCCAGTAGTGCTCTTATCGGACTTTATAATTCACCCCTCCACTTT. The full variable domain, rest sourced from reference TRBV19 and TRBJ1-6, is DGGITQSPKYLFRKEGQNVTLSCEQNLNHDAMYWYRQDPGQGLRLIYYSQIVNDFQKGDIAEGYSVSREKKESFPLTVTSAQKNPTAFYLCASSALIGLYNSPLHFGNGTRLTVT.

The chain links TRBV19 to TRBJ1-5; TRBD1 is a possible D gene (5 bases). Germline lookup yields CDR1 LNHDA and CDR2 SQIVND (reference sequence). This CDR3 comprises 17 residues. V was trimmed by 3 bases and J by 3 bases, leaving 18 bases between them. The CDR3 bases are TGTGCCAGTAGTATGGGGCAGGGCGGATCCATCAATCAGCCCCAGCATTTT. Its protein product is CASSMGQGGSINQPQHF.

The chain is built from TRBV6-6 and TRBJ2-4, with D tentatively TRBD1 (6 bases). The V gene lost 5 bases and the J gene lost 0 bases, with 17 bases spanning the gap. The CDR3 runs 17 residues. Germline V gene sequence: CDR1 MNHNY, CDR2 SVGAGI (reference sequence). The CDR3 DNA reads as TGTGCCAGCAGTCCGAGGGGGATAACCCTAGCCAAAAACATTCAGTACTTC. Its translation is CASSPRGITLAKNIQYF.

The chain carries TRBV27 and TRBJ1-1; 7 positions match TRBD1. The V segment lost 7 bases and the J segment 5 bases; nucleotides outside the gene matches: 13. Germline CDR1 is MNHEY and CDR2 is SMNVEV (reference sequence). The CDR3 covers 15 residues. CDR3 DNA sequence: TGTGCCAGCACTTCCACAGGGGACCTTAGGACTGAAGCTTTCTTT. It yields the protein CASTSTGDLRTEAFF.

This clone was observed a few times. The CDR3 DNA sequence: TGTGCCAGCAGCTTAAACGGGGGGTGGACGGAGACCCAGTACTTC. Residues: CASSLNGGWTETQYF. The chain employs TRBV7-3 and TRBJ2-5; 7 bases align to TRBD2. This CDR3 comprises 15 residues. The ends lost 1 base at V and 5 bases at J; junction bases unmatched: 7. The germline gives CDR1 SGHTA, CDR2 FQGTGA.

This clone is a singleton in its sample. The CDR3 here is CAIRPTGGSGNTIYF. CDR3 sequence (DNA): TGTGCCATCAGACCGACAGGGGGCTCTGGAAACACCATATATTTT. The chain carries TRBV10-3 and TRBJ1-3, with 9 bases matching TRBD1. V dropped 6 bases and J dropped 0; count of bases not matched to a gene: 3. The CDR3 is 15 amino acids. Germline V CDR1 and CDR2: ENHRY, SYGVKD.

The chain couples TRBV9 to TRBJ1-6, with D possibly TRBD1 on 5 matching bases. Germline values: CDR1 SGDLS, CDR2 YYNGEE. The CDR3 is 15 amino acids. Trimming pared 0 bases from V and 7 bases from J, leaving 11 bases between. The CDR3 sequence: CASSVVVGENSPLHF. In nucleotides, the CDR3 is TGTGCCAGCAGCGTAGTGGTAGGGGAAAATTCACCCCTCCACTTT.

The V gene is TRBV7-3, the J gene TRBJ1-3; maybe TRBD1 (5 bases). The CDR3 consists of 14 residues. Trimming shortened V by 2 bases and J by 2 bases, and 7 bases separated the two germline ends. Germline lookup yields CDR1 SGHTA and CDR2 FQGTGA. CDR3 nucleotide sequence: TGTGCCAGCAGCTTAGGGGGGACTGGAAACACCATATATTTT. This sequence encodes CASSLGGTGNTIYF.

This clone was seen only a few times. The chain links TRBV2 to TRBJ1-3; possible D gene TRBD1, 5 bases. CDR3 length: 16 residues. V lost 5 bases and J 0 bases, leaving 14 bases between the germline ends. CDR1 is SNHLY, CDR2 FYNNEI, per germline. The CDR3: CASSFSWGDSGNTIYF. Here the CDR3 DNA reads TGTGCCAGCAGTTTTTCGTGGGGGGACTCTGGAAACACCATATATTTT.

The chain recombines TRBV14 with TRBJ1-6; weak D call: TRBD1 (5 bases). V was pared by 4 bases and J by 11 bases, with 12 bases between. Per the germline V gene, CDR1 is SGHDN and CDR2 is FVKESK. There are 13 residues in the CDR3. The CDR3 DNA follows: TGTGCCAGCAGCCTCGCAGGGTACACACCCCTCCACTTT. Translation: CASSLAGYTPLHF.

The rearrangement uses TRBV9 and TRBJ2-2; D possibly corresponds to TRBD2 (7 bases). Germline V gene data show CDR1 as SGDLS and CDR2 as YYNGEE. This CDR3 contains 14 residues. Between the trimmed V and J ends, which lost 6 bases and 8 bases, there was a span of 17 bases. The CDR3 sequence is CASTRSGGSGELFF. CDR3 nucleotides: TGTGCCAGCACCCGTTCGGGGGGCTCGGGGGAGCTGTTTTTT. The complete variable domain, with remaining parts taken from reference TRBV9 and TRBJ2-2, reads DSGVTQTPKHLITATGQRVTLRCSPRSGDLSVYWYQQSLDQGLQFLIQYYNGEERAKGNILERFSAQQFPDLHSELNLSSLELGDSALYFCASTRSGGSGELFFGEGSRLTVL.

V is TRBV7-3 and J is TRBJ2-3; 14 nucleotides align to TRBD2. CDR3 length: 19 residues. CDR1 and CDR2 from the germline V gene are SGHTA and FQGTGA. V was pared by 3 bases and J by 6 bases, with 14 bases of the junction left unmatched. The CDR3 DNA reads as TGTGCCAGCAGCTTGAAGGCCCTAGGACTAGCGGGGGGTCCCGATACGCAGTATTTT. Protein: CASSLKALGLAGGPDTQYF.

The chain carries TRBV9 and TRBJ1-2; D is uncertain. Deletions cut 0 bases from V and 8 bases from J, with 11 bases between. Germline CDR1 SGDLS, CDR2 YYNGEE. The CDR3 covers 13 residues. In nucleotides, the CDR3 is TGTGCCAGCAGCGTAGTTGAGGGCTGGGGCTACACCTTC. It translates to CASSVVEGWGYTF. Combining the CDR3 with reference TRBV9 and TRBJ1-2 gives the whole variable domain DSGVTQTPKHLITATGQRVTLRCSPRSGDLSVYWYQQSLDQGLQFLIQYYNGEERAKGNILERFSAQQFPDLHSELNLSSLELGDSALYFCASSVVEGWGYTFGSGTRLTVV.

J is TRBJ1-1 and V is TRBV3-1 (or the pseudogene TRBV3-2), with TRBD1 identical over 9 bases. The germline CDR1 and CDR2 sequences are LGHDT and YNNKEL (reference sequence). After removal of 3 bases from V and 6 bases from J, the junction contained 8 bases not matched to a gene. The CDR3 sequence is 15 residues long. In DNA, the CDR3 is TGTGCCAGCAGCCATCTGACAGGGGGTATGTCTGAAGCTTTCTTT. This encodes CASSHLTGGMSEAFF.

V is TRBV11-1 and J is TRBJ1-1; D gene unclear. V was trimmed by 4 bases and J by 3 bases, leaving 9 bases between them. The CDR3 runs to 13 residues. Germline-derived CDR1 and CDR2 are SGHAT and FQDESV (reference sequence). In nucleotides, the CDR3 is TGTGCCAGCAGCTCTCGACGGGACACTGAAGCTTTCTTT. Its translation: CASSSRRDTEAFF.

This clone was recorded once. V and J are TRBV29-1 and TRBJ1-2, with a weak D call TRBD1 (6 bases). Per the germline V gene, CDR1 is SQVTM and CDR2 is ANQGSEA. The CDR3 consists of 11 residues. V was clipped by 7 bases and J by 7 bases, with 13 bases between them. DNA for the CDR3: TGCAGCGCTGCAGGGGAGTCTGGCTACACCTTC. Protein product: CSAAGESGYTF.

The V gene is TRBV3-1 (or the pseudogene TRBV3-2), the J gene TRBJ1-1; D remains unclear. Germline V gene lookup returns CDR1 LGHDT and CDR2 YNNKEL (reference sequence). The CDR3 runs 13 residues. Trimming left V 2 bases short and J 10 bases short, with 14 bases between. The CDR3 coding sequence is TGTGCCAGCAGCCAAAATTCGCGTCGAAGAGCTTTCTTT. Protein product: CASSQNSRRRAFF.